This record covers a single T cell receptor (beta chain). Antigen specificity is unknown. This sample is drawn from a study of early stage breast cancer tumors. The method was immunoSEQ multiplex PCR; TCRdb's version includes in-frame clones alone and lacks a portion of them. The sample consists of about 41,000 clones, about 73% of them appearing once. V lost 7 bases and J lost 3, with 20 bases in between. The CDR3 is 15 amino acids. Per the germline V gene, CDR1 is SGHRS and CDR2 is YFSETQ. Study-wide points: Blood repertoires resembled normal breast more than tumor.

This chain connects TRBV5-1 to TRBJ2-7, with a possible D match to TRBD2 (5 bases). The sequence was collected from a person in their fifties or sixties with breast cancer. The material sequenced was blood. This CDR3 is CASRPSASPRYEQYF. The CDR3 bases are TGCGCCAGCCGACCTTCCGCTAGCCCGCGCTACGAGCAGTACTTC.